This is a list of T cell receptor beta chains from one sample in a study of siplizumab effects on memory and regulatory T cells. Only in-frame clones appear in the TCRdb table, and some are missing; sequencing was by immunoSEQ multiplex PCR. The data hold about 110,000 clones, with 92% observed a single time. The specimen sequenced was Tregs sorted from blood. The receptor source for this set is a human donor in good health. Each CDR3 is given with its conserved first and last residue. The D gene is left open where the match is weak. The size entry is marked missing in some rows and otherwise reads once, few, many or a size class.

CDR3 length: 15; V gene: TRBV6-1; clone size: once; J gene: TRBJ2-5; D gene: NA; CDR3 protein: CASSELPWVGETQYF; CDR3 DNA: TGTGCCAGCAGTGAGCTTCCTTGGGTGGGAGAGACCCAGTACTTC
CDR3 length: 14; V gene: TRBV6-5; clone size: NA; J gene: TRBJ1-2; D gene: NA; CDR3 protein: CASRPTGGPYGYTF; CDR3 DNA: TGTGCCAGCAGACCGACAGGAGGCCCCTATGGCTACACCTTC
CDR3 length: 15; V gene: TRBV18; clone size: NA; J gene: TRBJ2-7; D gene: NA; CDR3 protein: CASSPLEADPREQYF; CDR3 DNA: TGTGCCAGCTCACCATTGGAAGCGGACCCCCGCGAGCAGTACTTC
CDR3 length: 15; V gene: TRBV5-1; clone size: NA; J gene: TRBJ2-1; D gene: TRBD1; CDR3 protein: CASSLTGTGRNEQFF; CDR3 DNA: TGCGCCAGCAGCTTGACCGGGACAGGTAGGAATGAGCAGTTCTTC
CDR3 length: 13; V gene: TRBV19; clone size: NA; J gene: TRBJ2-3; D gene: NA; CDR3 protein: CASRASSTDTQYF; CDR3 DNA: TGTGCCAGCCGGGCGTCTAGCACAGATACGCAGTATTTT
CDR3 length: 12; V gene: TRBV29-1; clone size: NA; J gene: TRBJ2-7; D gene: NA; CDR3 protein: CSVGGFSYEQYF; CDR3 DNA: TGCAGTGTGGGCGGTTTCTCCTACGAGCAGTACTTC
CDR3 length: 14; V gene: TRBV6-6; clone size: NA; J gene: TRBJ2-5; D gene: TRBD2; CDR3 protein: CASKPQRGMETQYF; CDR3 DNA: TGTGCCAGCAAGCCACAGCGGGGGATGGAGACCCAGTACTTC
CDR3 length: 14; V gene: TRBV27; clone size: NA; J gene: TRBJ2-7; D gene: NA; CDR3 protein: CASSPRAVGYEQYF; CDR3 DNA: TGTGCCAGCAGTCCCCGTGCAGTTGGGTACGAGCAGTACTTC
CDR3 length: 13; V gene: TRBV5-1; clone size: NA; J gene: TRBJ1-1; D gene: NA; CDR3 protein: CASGVTTNTEAFF; CDR3 DNA: TGCGCCAGCGGCGTCACAACTAACACTGAAGCTTTCTTT
CDR3 length: 13; V gene: TRBV5-1; clone size: NA; J gene: TRBJ1-2; D gene: NA; CDR3 protein: CASSPGRTYGYTF; CDR3 DNA: TGCGCCAGCAGCCCGGGACGGACCTATGGCTACACCTTC
CDR3 length: 10; V gene: TRBV20-1; clone size: NA; J gene: TRBJ2-3; D gene: NA; CDR3 protein: CSALTDTQYF; CDR3 DNA: TGCAGTGCACTCACAGATACGCAGTATTTT
CDR3 length: 13; V gene: TRBV11-3; clone size: NA; J gene: TRBJ2-1; D gene: NA; CDR3 protein: CASSPDTYNEQFF; CDR3 DNA: TGTGCCAGCAGCCCCGACACCTACAATGAGCAGTTCTTC
CDR3 length: 14; V gene: TRBV7-9; clone size: NA; J gene: TRBJ2-7; D gene: NA; CDR3 protein: CASSLGRRAYEQYF; CDR3 DNA: TGTGCCAGCAGCCTCGGCAGGCGGGCCTACGAGCAGTACTTC
CDR3 length: 16; V gene: TRBV14; clone size: few; J gene: TRBJ2-3; D gene: NA; CDR3 protein: CASSFLSFGSTDTQYF; CDR3 DNA: TGTGCCAGCAGCTTCCTGAGCTTCGGTAGCACAGATACGCAGTATTTT
CDR3 length: 15; V gene: TRBV19; clone size: once; J gene: TRBJ2-5; D gene: NA; CDR3 protein: CASSIDTPGQETQYF; CDR3 DNA: TGTGCCAGTAGTATAGATACCCCAGGCCAAGAGACCCAGTACTTC
CDR3 length: 15; V gene: TRBV5-5; clone size: once; J gene: TRBJ1-5; D gene: NA; CDR3 protein: CASSTSTAGNQPQHF; CDR3 DNA: TGTGCCAGCAGCACATCGACAGCGGGCAATCAGCCCCAGCATTTT
CDR3 length: 14; V gene: TRBV5-4; clone size: NA; J gene: TRBJ1-2; D gene: NA; CDR3 protein: CASSRDTSNYGYTF; CDR3 DNA: TGTGCCAGCAGCCGAGACACGTCTAACTATGGCTACACCTTC
CDR3 length: 13; V gene: TRBV7-2; clone size: NA; J gene: TRBJ1-5; D gene: TRBD1; CDR3 protein: CASSRDRDQPQHF; CDR3 DNA: TGTGCCAGCAGCCGGGACAGAGATCAGCCCCAGCATTTT
CDR3 length: 14; V gene: TRBV19; clone size: few; J gene: TRBJ1-5; D gene: NA; CDR3 protein: CASSMWISNQPQHF; CDR3 DNA: TGTGCCAGTAGTATGTGGATAAGCAATCAGCCCCAGCATTTT
CDR3 length: 15; V gene: TRBV9; clone size: NA; J gene: TRBJ1-1; D gene: NA; CDR3 protein: CASSVGQGLRTEAFF; CDR3 DNA: TGTGCCAGCAGCGTAGGCCAGGGCTTAAGAACTGAAGCTTTCTTT
CDR3 length: 16; V gene: TRBV18; clone size: once; J gene: TRBJ1-1; D gene: NA; CDR3 protein: CASSPNAGAMNTEAFF; CDR3 DNA: TGTGCCAGCTCACCAAACGCAGGGGCAATGAACACTGAAGCTTTCTTT
CDR3 length: 14; V gene: TRBV15; clone size: NA; J gene: TRBJ2-7; D gene: NA; CDR3 protein: CATSRDSWGDEQYF; CDR3 DNA: TGTGCCACCAGCAGAGATTCGTGGGGTGACGAGCAGTACTTC
CDR3 length: 13; V gene: TRBV7-2; clone size: NA; J gene: TRBJ2-3; D gene: NA; CDR3 protein: CASSMGGPDTQYF; CDR3 DNA: TGTGCCAGCAGCATGGGAGGCCCAGATACGCAGTATTTT
CDR3 length: 15; V gene: TRBV7-9; clone size: NA; J gene: TRBJ2-1; D gene: TRBD2; CDR3 protein: CASTPLAGAYNEQFF; CDR3 DNA: TGTGCCAGCACGCCGCTAGCGGGCGCCTACAATGAGCAGTTCTTC
CDR3 length: 16; V gene: TRBV10-3; clone size: once; J gene: TRBJ2-3; D gene: TRBD2; CDR3 protein: CAIRPAGTSGPGAQYF; CDR3 DNA: TGTGCCATCAGGCCTGCCGGGACTAGCGGACCAGGGGCGCAGTATTTT